The next 24 T cell receptor beta chains were all read from a single sample in a study of siplizumab effects on memory and regulatory T cells. Sequencing was performed with immunoSEQ multiplex PCR; in TCRdb, only in-frame clones are kept and a portion is missing. The repertoire holds fewer than 70,000 clones, with approximately 89% as singletons. Input material: Tregs sorted from blood. These receptors came from a human donor in good health.

The V gene is TRBV9, the J gene TRBJ2-3, with 14 bases that match TRBD2. This CDR3 is 16 amino acids long. The V gene's germline CDR1 is SGDLS and CDR2 YYNGEE. V trimming: 0 bases; J trimming: 6 bases; junction bases outside the gene matches: 3. This chain's CDR3 is CASSVGTSGRRDTQYF. Here the CDR3 DNA reads TGTGCCAGCAGCGTAGGGACTAGCGGGAGGAGGGATACGCAGTATTTT.

The chain is built from TRBV6-5 and TRBJ1-4, with D perhaps TRBD1 (6 bases). The CDR3 contains 14 residues. Per germline, CDR1 MNHEY and CDR2 SVGAGI. V lost 5 bases and J lost 8, with 15 bases in between. This CDR3 reads CASSNREIGEKLFF. The DNA of the CDR3 is TGTGCCAGCAGTAACAGGGAGATTGGGGAAAAACTGTTTTTT.

With regard to this clone: Compared with germline, one end of the junction differs, possibly owing to a read error. The chain carries TRBV5-3 and TRBJ1-1; maybe TRBD1 (5 bases). TRBV5-3 is an ORF, with its function uncertain. CDR3 length equals 13 residues. CDR3 sequence (DNA): TGTGCCAGCAGCTTGGACATGAACACTGAAGCTTTCTTT. This sequence encodes CASSLDMNTEAFF.

The chain employs TRBV7-8 and TRBJ2-4; 7 positions agree with TRBD2. CDR3 length equals 16 residues. From germline, CDR1 is SGHVS and CDR2 FQNEAQ. V was clipped by 4 bases and J by 3 bases; unmatched bases: 9. Here the CDR3 DNA reads TGTGCCAGCAGCTCTAGCGGAGCCGGGGGCAAAAACATTCAGTACTTC. Translating gives CASSSSGAGGKNIQYF.

The rearrangement uses TRBV6-1 and TRBJ2-7; D not resolved. Germline assignment: CDR1 MNHNS and CDR2 SASEGT. V was shortened by 0 bases and J by 7 bases, with 13 bases between the two germline ends. This CDR3 spans 14 amino acids. The CDR3 nucleotides read TGTGCCAGCAGTGAAGCATTGAAGGGCTATGAGCAGTACTTC. This translates into CASSEALKGYEQYF.

CDR3 coding DNA: TGTGCCAGCAGCTTAGGCGGGAGGGCCGAAATTTGTGAGCAGTTCTTC. It is translated as CASSLGGRAEICEQFF. V and J are TRBV7-9 and TRBJ2-1; 9 bases are shared with TRBD2. Germline V gene lookup returns CDR1 SEHNR and CDR2 FQNEAQ (reference sequence). Trimming removed 1 base from V and 9 bases from J; junction bases left unmatched: 10. The CDR3 is 16 amino acids.

The chain links TRBV10-3 to TRBJ1-1; TRBD1 is a possible D gene (6 bases). Trimming left V 10 bases short and J 6 bases short, with 18 bases between. Per germline, CDR1 ENHRY and CDR2 SYGVKD. This CDR3 region has 13 residues. The CDR3 nucleotides are TGTGCCACCTCGGACAGCTCATCCCCTGAAGCTTTCTTT. This sequence encodes CATSDSSSPEAFF.

As to this clone: Other DNA sequences in this sample translate to the same CDR3. The chain links TRBV4-1 to TRBJ1-5, with 9 bases identical to TRBD1. Germline-derived CDR1 and CDR2 are MGHRA and YSYEKL. J gave up 4 bases and V 2 bases, and 6 bases lay outside the gene matches. The CDR3 runs to 16 residues. For the CDR3, the DNA is TGCGCCAGCAGCCAACAGGACAGGGGACGAAATCAGCCCCAGCATTTT. Translated, it gives CASSQQDRGRNQPQHF.

On this clone: One end of the junction does not line up with germline, which may come from a read error. The chain couples TRBV7-7 to TRBJ2-2, with a weak D call TRBD1 (6 bases). The CDR3 is 13 amino acids. Germline loops: CDR1 SSHAT, CDR2 FNYEAQ (reference sequence). CDR3: CASSLAGAGELFF. The CDR3 nucleotides read TGTGCTAGCAGCTTAGCAGGGGCCGGGGAGCTGTTTTTT.

The chain is built from TRBV10-3 and TRBJ2-3, with D possibly matching TRBD1 (6 bases). The ends were cut back, 9 bases at V and 6 bases at J, with 7 bases in the middle. The CDR3 is 10 amino acids. Per the germline V gene, CDR1 is ENHRY and CDR2 is SYGVKD. The CDR3 spells CAIGGDTQYF. The CDR3 bases are TGTGCCATTGGGGGCGATACGCAGTATTTT.

This clone appeared once. The rearrangement joins TRBV28 to TRBJ2-3, with 8 bases fitting TRBD2. The CDR3 length is 16 residues. Germline V gene data show CDR1 as MDHEN and CDR2 as SYDVKM. With V trimmed by 5 bases and J by 1 base, 8 bases remained unmatched. CDR3 in amino acids: CASSTISGSGTDTQYF. The CDR3 nucleotides are TGTGCCAGCAGTACCATCAGCGGGAGCGGCACAGATACGCAGTATTTT.

The chain uses TRBV21-1 and TRBJ2-2; TRBD2 reflects the table's D call only, with no check against the DNA. TRBV21-1 is described as a pseudogene. CDR3 size: 16 residues. Here the CDR3 DNA reads TGTGCCAGCAGCAAAGAACAAGCGGGACGGTCCGGGGAGCTGTTTTTT. Translating it yields CASSKEQAGRSGELFF.

The V call is TRBV29-1, the J call TRBJ2-5, with 8 nucleotides matching TRBD2. The CDR3 is 18 residues long. J lost 0 bases, V lost 1 base, and 13 bases had no gene match. From germline, CDR1 is SQVTM and CDR2 ANQGSEA. CDR3: CSVEAWGLAGPYQETQYF. The CDR3 DNA reads as TGCAGCGTTGAAGCCTGGGGCTTAGCGGGACCGTACCAAGAGACCCAGTACTTC.

The chain recombines TRBV19 with TRBJ2-7, with 8 bases identical to TRBD1. Trimming removed 5 bases from V and 6 bases from J; junction bases left unmatched: 15. Germline CDR1 reads LNHDA; CDR2 reads SQIVND (reference sequence). The CDR3 has 16 residues. The CDR3 sequence: CASSPSGQGARIEQYF. Here the CDR3 DNA reads TGTGCCAGTAGTCCCTCGGGCCAGGGGGCTCGTATCGAGCAGTACTTC.

The table lists this clone with a count of one. The chain uses TRBV7-3 and TRBJ1-1; D is unclear. The germline gives CDR1 SGHTA, CDR2 FQGTGA. Deletions cut 5 bases from V and 0 bases from J, with 7 bases between. The CDR3 totals 13 residues. For the CDR3, the DNA is TGTGCCAGCAGCGCGTACGTGAACACTGAAGCTTTCTTT. It codes for CASSAYVNTEAFF. The full variable domain, rest sourced from reference TRBV7-3 and TRBJ1-1, is GAGVSQTPSNKVTEKGKYVELRCDPISGHTALYWYRQSLGQGPEFLIYFQGTGAADDSGLPNDRFFAVRPEGSVSTLKIQRTERGDSAVYLCASSAYVNTEAFFGQGTRLTVV.

This clone came up a few times. The chain is built from TRBV28 and TRBJ2-5, with D possibly being TRBD2 (6 bases). There are 14 residues in the CDR3. Per germline, CDR1 MDHEN and CDR2 SYDVKM. V shed 6 bases and J shed 5 bases, with 16 bases lying between them. The CDR3 bases are TGTGCCAGCAGACTAAGTCAGGGAGGCGAGACCCAGTACTTC. The encoded protein is CASRLSQGGETQYF.

The chain uses TRBV7-2 and TRBJ2-7, with 15 bases aligning to TRBD2. J gave up 7 bases and V 0 bases, and 4 bases lay outside the gene matches. CDR3 size: 16 residues. Germline CDR1 and CDR2: SGHTA and FQGNSA. The CDR3 sequence is CASSLASGLAGGEQYF. The CDR3 region has the DNA TGTGCCAGCAGCTTAGCGTCGGGACTAGCGGGAGGTGAGCAGTACTTC.

The chain combines TRBV5-1 with TRBJ2-5, with 8 bases that match TRBD1. The CDR3 totals 15 residues. J lost 5 bases, V lost 2 bases, and 8 bases had no gene match. CDR1 SGHRS and CDR2 YFSETQ come from the germline V gene. The CDR3 nucleotides are TGCGCCAGCAGCTTTGGGCAGGGGGCAGGGGAGACCCAGTACTTC. Amino acid sequence: CASSFGQGAGETQYF.

V is TRBV9 and J is TRBJ1-1; D is ambiguous. This CDR3 comprises 13 residues. CDR1 and CDR2 (germline): SGDLS, YYNGEE. V was clipped by 1 base and J by 3 bases, with 7 bases between them. CDR3 in DNA: TGTGCCAGCAGCGTACTGGAGTACACTGAAGCTTTCTTT. It encodes CASSVLEYTEAFF.

The J gene is TRBJ2-7, the V gene TRBV6-6; 8 bases are shared with TRBD2. The germline CDR1 and CDR2 sequences are MNHNY and SVGAGI (reference sequence). V dropped 7 bases and J dropped 5; count of bases not matched to a gene: 13. The CDR3 contains 15 residues. The CDR3 reads CASTPSGSNSNEQYF. CDR3 bases: TGTGCCAGCACCCCGAGCGGGAGTAATAGTAACGAGCAGTACTTC.

The rearrangement joins TRBV6-1 to TRBJ2-2, with 11 bases that match TRBD1. Germline CDR1 is MNHNS and CDR2 is SASEGT. V dropped 4 bases and J dropped 13; count of bases not matched to a gene: 2. This CDR3 spans 12 amino acids. The CDR3 nucleotides are TGTGCCAGCAGTGTGGACAGGGGGCGGCTGTTTTTT. This codes for CASSVDRGRLFF.

The gene calls are TRBV5-1 and TRBJ2-7, with 7 bases fitting TRBD1. The J segment lost 4 bases and the V segment lost 5 bases, leaving 15 bases of the junction unmatched. Looked up from germline, CDR1 is SGHRS and CDR2 is YFSETQ. This CDR3 is built from 16 residues. The CDR3 loop is CASRDLRQGGQYEQYF. For the CDR3, the DNA is TGCGCCAGCAGAGACTTGAGACAGGGCGGTCAGTACGAGCAGTACTTC.

The rearrangement joins TRBV5-5 to TRBJ1-5; no definite D call. The germline V and J ends were trimmed by 4 bases and 5 bases, with 10 bases remaining between them. Germline CDR1 is SGHKS and CDR2 is YYEKEE (reference sequence). This CDR3 is built from 13 residues. The CDR3 nucleotides are TGTGCCAGCAGCCCGAGTAGAGATCAGCCCCAGCATTTT. Amino acids: CASSPSRDQPQHF.

The chain couples TRBV5-8 to TRBJ2-3; 7 bases fit TRBD2. The V gene's germline CDR1 is SGHTS and CDR2 YDEGEE. The CDR3 length is 14 residues. J gave up 5 bases and V 4 bases, and 7 bases lay outside the gene matches. The CDR3 DNA reads as TGTGCCAGCAGCCTGACTAGCATGGTAGATACGCAGTATTTT. Translation gives CASSLTSMVDTQYF.